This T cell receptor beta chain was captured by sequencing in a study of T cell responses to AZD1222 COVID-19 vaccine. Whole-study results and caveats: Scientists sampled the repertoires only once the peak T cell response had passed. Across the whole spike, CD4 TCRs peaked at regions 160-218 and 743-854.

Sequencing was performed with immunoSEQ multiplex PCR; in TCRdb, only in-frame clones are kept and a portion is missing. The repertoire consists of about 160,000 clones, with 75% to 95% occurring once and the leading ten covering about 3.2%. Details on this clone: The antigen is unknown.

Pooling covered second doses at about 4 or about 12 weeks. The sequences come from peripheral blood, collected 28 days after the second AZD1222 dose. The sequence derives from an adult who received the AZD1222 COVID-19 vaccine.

The CDR3 coding sequence is TGTGCCAGCAGTAAAGGACAGGACACTGAAGCTTTCTTT. It codes for CASSKGQDTEAFF. This chain connects TRBV12-3 or TRBV12-4 to TRBJ1-1; TRBD1 agrees at 7 bases. CDR3 length equals 13 residues. V dropped 5 bases and J dropped 3; count of bases not matched to a gene: 3.